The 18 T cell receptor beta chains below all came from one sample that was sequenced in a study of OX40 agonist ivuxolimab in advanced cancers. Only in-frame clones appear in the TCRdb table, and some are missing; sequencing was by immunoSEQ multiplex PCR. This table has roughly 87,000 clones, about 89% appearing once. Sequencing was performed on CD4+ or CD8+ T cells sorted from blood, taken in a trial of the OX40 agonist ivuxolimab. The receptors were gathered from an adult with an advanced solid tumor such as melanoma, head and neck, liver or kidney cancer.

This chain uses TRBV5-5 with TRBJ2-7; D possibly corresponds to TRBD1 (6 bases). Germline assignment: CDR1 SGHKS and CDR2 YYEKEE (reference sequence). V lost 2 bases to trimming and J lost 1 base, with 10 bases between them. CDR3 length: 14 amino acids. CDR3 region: CASSFPGQSYEQYF. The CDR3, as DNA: TGTGCCAGCAGCTTTCCGGGACAATCCTACGAGCAGTACTTC.

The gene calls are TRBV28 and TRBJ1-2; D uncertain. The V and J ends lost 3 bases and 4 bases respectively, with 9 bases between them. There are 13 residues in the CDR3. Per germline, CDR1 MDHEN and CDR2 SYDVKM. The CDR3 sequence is CASSFRLFYGYTF. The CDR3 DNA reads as TGTGCCAGCAGTTTCCGCTTGTTCTATGGCTACACCTTC.

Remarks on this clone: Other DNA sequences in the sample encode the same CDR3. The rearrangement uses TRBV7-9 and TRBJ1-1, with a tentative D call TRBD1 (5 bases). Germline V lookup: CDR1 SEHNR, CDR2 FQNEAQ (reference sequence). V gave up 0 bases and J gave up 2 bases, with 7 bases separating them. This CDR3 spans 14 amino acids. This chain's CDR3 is CASSLAGGNTEAFF. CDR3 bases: TGTGCCAGCAGCTTAGCTGGGGGAAACACTGAAGCTTTCTTT.

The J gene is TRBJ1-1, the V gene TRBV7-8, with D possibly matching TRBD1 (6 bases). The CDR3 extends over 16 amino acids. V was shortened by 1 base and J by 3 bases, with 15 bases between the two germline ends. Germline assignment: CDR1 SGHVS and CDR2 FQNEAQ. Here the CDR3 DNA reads TGTGCCAGCAGCTTAGTAGCTGGGACATCTGACACTGAAGCTTTCTTT. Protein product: CASSLVAGTSDTEAFF. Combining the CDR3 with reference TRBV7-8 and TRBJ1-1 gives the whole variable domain GAGVSQSPRYKVAKRGQDVALRCDPISGHVSLFWYQQALGQGPEFLTYFQNEAQLDKSGLPSDRFFAERPEGSVSTLKIQRTQQEDSAVYLCASSLVAGTSDTEAFFGQGTRLTVV.

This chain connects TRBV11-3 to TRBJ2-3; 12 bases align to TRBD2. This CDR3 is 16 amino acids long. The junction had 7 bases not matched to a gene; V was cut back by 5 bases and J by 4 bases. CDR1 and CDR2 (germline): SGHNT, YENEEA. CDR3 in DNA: TGTGCCAGCAGCGCGAGACTAGCGGGAGCTGCAGATACGCAGTATTTT. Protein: CASSARLAGAADTQYF.

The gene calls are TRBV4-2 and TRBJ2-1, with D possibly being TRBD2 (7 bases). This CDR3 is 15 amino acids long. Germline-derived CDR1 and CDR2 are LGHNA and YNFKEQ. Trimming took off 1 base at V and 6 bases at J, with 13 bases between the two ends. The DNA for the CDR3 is TGTGCCAGCAGCCAAGGGCGGGGGCCCCTCAATGAGCAGTTCTTC. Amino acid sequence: CASSQGRGPLNEQFF.

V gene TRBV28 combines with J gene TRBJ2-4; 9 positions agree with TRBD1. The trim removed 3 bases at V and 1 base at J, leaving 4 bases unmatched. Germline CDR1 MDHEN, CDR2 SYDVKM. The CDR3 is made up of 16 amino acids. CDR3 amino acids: CASSFRQGVAKNIQYF. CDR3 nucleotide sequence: TGTGCCAGCAGTTTTCGACAGGGGGTTGCCAAAAACATTCAGTACTTC.

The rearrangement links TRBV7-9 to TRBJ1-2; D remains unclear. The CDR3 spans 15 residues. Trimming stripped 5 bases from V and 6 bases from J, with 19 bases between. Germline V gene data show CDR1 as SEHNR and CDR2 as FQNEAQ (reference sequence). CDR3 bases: TGTGCCAGCAGCCCTCAGTGGAAAGATCAAGATGGCTACACCTTC. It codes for CASSPQWKDQDGYTF.

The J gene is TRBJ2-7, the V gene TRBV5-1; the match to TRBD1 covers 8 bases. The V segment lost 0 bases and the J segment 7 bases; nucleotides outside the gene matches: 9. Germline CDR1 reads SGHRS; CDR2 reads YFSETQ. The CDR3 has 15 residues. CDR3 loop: CASSLGLGQGEEQYF. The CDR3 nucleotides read TGCGCCAGCAGCTTGGGGTTAGGACAGGGAGAGGAGCAGTACTTC.

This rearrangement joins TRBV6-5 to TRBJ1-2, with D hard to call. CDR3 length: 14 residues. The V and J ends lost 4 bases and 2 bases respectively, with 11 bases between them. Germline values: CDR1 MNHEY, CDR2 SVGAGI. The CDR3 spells CASSLTTVNYGYTF. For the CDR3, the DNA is TGTGCCAGCAGTTTGACGACGGTGAACTATGGCTACACCTTC.

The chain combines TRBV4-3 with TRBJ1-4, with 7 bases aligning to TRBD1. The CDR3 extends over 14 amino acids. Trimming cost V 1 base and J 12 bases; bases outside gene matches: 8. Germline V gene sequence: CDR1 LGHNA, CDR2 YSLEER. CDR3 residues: CASSQGDSLGELFF. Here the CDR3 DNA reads TGCGCCAGCAGCCAAGGGGACAGCCTGGGGGAACTGTTTTTT.

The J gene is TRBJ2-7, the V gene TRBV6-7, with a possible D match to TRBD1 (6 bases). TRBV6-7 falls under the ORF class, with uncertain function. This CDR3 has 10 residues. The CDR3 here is CASASTGENV. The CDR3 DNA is TGTGCCAGCGCATCGACAGGCGAAAACGTC.

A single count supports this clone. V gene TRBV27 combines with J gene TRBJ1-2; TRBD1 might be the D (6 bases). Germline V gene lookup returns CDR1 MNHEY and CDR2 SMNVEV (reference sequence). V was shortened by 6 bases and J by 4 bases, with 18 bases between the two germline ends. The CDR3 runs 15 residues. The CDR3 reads CASRTGGPQVYGYTF. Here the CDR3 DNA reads TGTGCCAGCAGGACAGGAGGCCCGCAAGTCTATGGCTACACCTTC.

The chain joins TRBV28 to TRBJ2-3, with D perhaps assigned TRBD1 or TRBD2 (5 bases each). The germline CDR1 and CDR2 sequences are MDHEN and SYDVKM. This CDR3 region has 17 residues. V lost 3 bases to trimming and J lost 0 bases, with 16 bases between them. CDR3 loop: CASSFGDGDASTDTQYF. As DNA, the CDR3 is TGTGCCAGCAGTTTTGGGGACGGAGACGCTAGCACAGATACGCAGTATTTT.

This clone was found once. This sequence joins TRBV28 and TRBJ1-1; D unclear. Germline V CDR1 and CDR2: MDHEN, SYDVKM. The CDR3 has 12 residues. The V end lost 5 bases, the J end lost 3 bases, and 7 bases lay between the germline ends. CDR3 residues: CASSGRDTEAFF. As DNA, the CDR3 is TGTGCCAGCAGTGGAAGGGACACTGAAGCTTTCTTT.

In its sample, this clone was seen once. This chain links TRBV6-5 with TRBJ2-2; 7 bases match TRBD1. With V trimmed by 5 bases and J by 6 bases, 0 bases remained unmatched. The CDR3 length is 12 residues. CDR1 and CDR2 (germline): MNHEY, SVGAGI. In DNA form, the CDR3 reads TGTGCCAGCAGTACAGGGGCCGGGGAGCTGTTTTTT. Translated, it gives CASSTGAGELFF.

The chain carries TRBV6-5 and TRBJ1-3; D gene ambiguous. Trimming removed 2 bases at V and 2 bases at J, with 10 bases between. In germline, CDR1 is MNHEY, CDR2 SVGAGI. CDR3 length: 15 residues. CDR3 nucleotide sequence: TGTGCCAGCAGTTACAATCTCCGGCCTGGAAACACCATATATTTT. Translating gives CASSYNLRPGNTIYF.

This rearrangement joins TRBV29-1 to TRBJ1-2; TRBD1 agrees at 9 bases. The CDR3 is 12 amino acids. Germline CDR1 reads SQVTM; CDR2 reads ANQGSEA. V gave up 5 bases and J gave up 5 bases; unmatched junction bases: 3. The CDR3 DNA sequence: TGCAGCGTTACAGGGGGCCATTATGGCTACACCTTC. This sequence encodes CSVTGGHYGYTF. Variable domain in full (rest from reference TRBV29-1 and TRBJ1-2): SAVISQKPSRDICQRGTSLTIQCQVDSQVTMMFWYRQQPGQSLTLIATANQGSEATYESGFVIDKFPISRPNLTFSTLTVSNMSPEDSSIYLCSVTGGHYGYTFGSGTRLTVV.